Following are 20 T cell receptor beta chains from one sample sequenced in a study of T cells in Graves' hyperthyroidism and ophthalmopathy. Amplification yielded TCR beta CDR3 regions, with RNA transcripts as the source. In the first-round RT-PCR of the TCR CDR3, the HTBI primer set was used. TCRdb reprocessed the multiplex PCR reads via MiXCR and lists one record per CDR3 protein. The sample holds roughly 510,000 distinct CDR3 sequences, 46% seen once. Sequences were obtained from peripheral blood or thyroid tissue (not recorded which). The receptors originated from an adult woman with Graves' disease, either hyperthyroidism or ophthalmopathy (not recorded which).

J is TRBJ2-7 and V is TRBV14, with TRBD2 matching over 9 bases. V lost 2 bases, J lost 5 bases, and 4 bases stayed unmatched. CDR3 length equals 14 residues. The V gene's germline CDR1 is SGHDN and CDR2 FVKESK. CDR3 sequence: CASSQLAGLDEQYF. Written as DNA, the CDR3 is TGTGCCAGCAGCCAACTAGCGGGGTTAGACGAGCAGTACTTC.

This clonotype was seen many times. The chain has TRBV6-6 and TRBJ2-7; 9 nucleotides agree with TRBD1. Germline-derived CDR1 and CDR2 are MNHNY and SVGAGI (reference sequence). Unmatched junction bases numbered 8, after V lost 5 bases and J lost 6 bases. The CDR3 sequence is 14 residues long. CDR3 amino acids: CASSTRDREAEQYF. CDR3 coding DNA: TGTGCCAGCAGTACGAGGGACAGGGAAGCCGAGCAGTACTTC.

This clonotype was picked up many times. The CDR3 protein is CASSLDGGAGSPLHF. CDR3 nucleotides: TGTGCCAGCAGCTTAGATGGGGGGGCCGGTTCACCCCTCCACTTT. The V call is TRBV7-2, the J call TRBJ1-6, with D perhaps TRBD1 (6 bases). V was pared by 1 base and J by 9 bases, with 13 bases between. The CDR3 totals 15 residues. CDR1 SGHTA and CDR2 FQGNSA come from the germline V gene.

The chain joins TRBV25-1 to TRBJ2-5; tentative D call: TRBD2 (5 bases). Germline CDR1 reads MGHDK; CDR2 reads SYGVNS. V was clipped by 2 bases and J by 9 bases, with 10 bases between them. This CDR3 has 12 residues. CDR3 sequence: CASSEAPEAQYF. Here the CDR3 DNA reads TGTGCCAGCAGTGAAGCCCCGGAGGCCCAGTACTTC.

Many counts were recorded for this clonotype. The rearrangement links TRBV5-1 to TRBJ2-5, with TRBD2 matching over 9 bases. Germline CDR1 reads SGHRS; CDR2 reads YFSETQ. Trimming at V came to 0 bases and at J to 3 bases, leaving 3 bases not matched to a gene. The CDR3 contains 15 residues. The CDR3 reads CASSLGASGEETQYF. The CDR3, as DNA: TGCGCCAGCAGCTTGGGTGCTAGCGGGGAAGAGACCCAGTACTTC.

This clonotype was counted ten times or more. The rearrangement joins TRBV6-1 to TRBJ2-7; D possibly matches TRBD1 or TRBD2 (6 bases each). The CDR3 length is 15 residues. Per germline, CDR1 MNHNS and CDR2 SASEGT. Trimming left V 7 bases short and J 6 bases short, with 22 bases between. CDR3 in DNA: TGTGCCAGCACAAAAAGGGGGGCGACAGCCGCCGAGCAGTACTTC. Its translation: CASTKRGATAAEQYF.

The chain uses TRBV6-1 and TRBJ2-7; maybe TRBD2 (5 bases). V lost 5 bases to trimming and J lost 2 bases, with 10 bases between them. This CDR3 has 13 amino acids. The germline V gene encodes CDR1 MNHNS and CDR2 SASEGT. The CDR3: CASSQFGAYEQYF. CDR3 nucleotide sequence: TGTGCCAGCAGTCAATTCGGGGCCTACGAGCAGTACTTC.

This clonotype has just one count. This chain links TRBV10-3 with TRBJ2-7, with 11 bases lining up with TRBD2. Losses at the gene ends were 6 bases for V and 4 bases for J; bases not matched to a gene: 8. Germline V gene lookup returns CDR1 ENHRY and CDR2 SYGVKD. The CDR3 is 15 amino acids. DNA for the CDR3: TGTGCCATCAGGATTACTAGCGGGAGTATTTACGAGCAGTACTTC. Amino acids: CAIRITSGSIYEQYF.

The genes are TRBV10-2 and TRBJ2-2; D gene uncertain. The J call may be mistaken, given a closer DNA end match to TRBJ1-5. The CDR3 sequence is 12 residues long. Germline CDR1 is WSHSY and CDR2 is SAAADI. The CDR3 coding sequence is TGCGCCAGCAGACAAGAGAATCAGCCCCAGCATTTT. Protein sequence: CASRQENQPQHF.

This clonotype was seen once. V usage is TRBV7-9 and J usage is TRBJ2-7, with unresolved D. CDR1 SEHNR and CDR2 FQNEAQ come from the germline V gene (reference sequence). V was shortened by 10 bases and J by 7 bases, with 17 bases between the two germline ends. There are 12 residues in the CDR3. The CDR3 DNA reads TGTGCCATCAGTGAGAAGGCGAGGGAGCAGTACTTC. This encodes CAISEKAREQYF.

The chain uses TRBV7-9 and TRBJ1-6, with 7 bases matching TRBD1. The CDR3 covers 16 residues. Germline V CDR1 and CDR2: SEHNR, FQNEAQ (reference sequence). The V segment lost 4 bases and the J segment 2 bases; nucleotides outside the gene matches: 5. The CDR3 protein is CASSSTGVTYNSPLHF. The CDR3 DNA reads TGTGCCAGCAGCTCCACAGGGGTGACCTATAATTCACCCCTCCACTTT.

As to this clonotype: A clone one base away is much larger, so this may be a read error. V gene TRBV10-3 combines with J gene TRBJ1-4, with 8 bases aligning to TRBD1. Unmatched junction bases numbered 7, after V lost 6 bases and J lost 7 bases. Germline CDR1 is ENHRY and CDR2 is SYGVKD. The CDR3 is 14 amino acids. CDR3 amino acids: CAIRDRAWGEKLFF. The DNA for the CDR3 is TGTGCCATCAGGGACAGGGCATGGGGTGAAAAACTGTTTTTT.

Notes on this clonotype: A single base separates this from a much larger clone, so it may be a read error. The gene calls are TRBV6-6 and TRBJ1-3; 7 nucleotides agree with TRBD1. CDR1 MNHNY and CDR2 SVGAGI come from the germline V gene (reference sequence). CDR3 length equals 15 residues. Trimming cost V 10 bases and J 0 bases; bases outside gene matches: 9. The CDR3 sequence: CANRPGTVSGNTIYF. DNA for the CDR3: TGTGCCAACAGACCCGGGACAGTCTCTGGAAACACCATATATTTT.

As concerns this clonotype: The DNA is omitted, as the CDR3 cannot be located on it reliably, and the CDR3 follows TCRdb's listing. The CDR3 spells CASCSASDGAVSGANVLTF. This chain connects TRBV2 to TRBJ2-6; the tabulated D call, TRBD2, remains unverified against the DNA. Counting both end residues, the CDR3 totals 19 amino acids. The V gene's germline CDR1 is SNHLY and CDR2 FYNNEI.

The table lists this clonotype with many counts. The chain has TRBV19 and TRBJ1-5, with 7 bases aligning to TRBD1. The ends lost 8 bases at V and 5 bases at J; junction bases unmatched: 6. CDR1 is LNHDA, CDR2 SQIVND, per germline (reference sequence). This CDR3 comprises 13 residues. The CDR3 DNA reads as TGTGCCAGTGCGGACAGGCTACATCAGCCCCAGCATTTT. Its translation is CASADRLHQPQHF.

V and J are TRBV4-1 and TRBJ2-7; D unresolved. V gave up 1 base and J gave up 2 bases, with 12 bases separating them. There are 15 residues in the CDR3. Germline-derived CDR1 and CDR2 are MGHRA and YSYEKL. The CDR3 coding sequence is TGCGCCAGCAGCCAAGGGGTCGGGTATCCCTACGAGCAGTACTTC. It specifies CASSQGVGYPYEQYF.

This chain joins TRBV11-2 and TRBJ1-4; possible D gene TRBD1, 6 bases. The length of the CDR3 is 15 residues. V lost 4 bases, J lost 5 bases, and 14 bases lay in between. Germline CDR1 SGHAT, CDR2 FQNNGV. CDR3: CASSSPGQRNEKLFF. In DNA form, the CDR3 reads TGTGCCAGCAGCTCTCCCGGACAGAGGAATGAAAAACTGTTTTTT.

This chain joins TRBV5-4 and TRBJ2-7, with TRBD2 matching 10 bases. The CDR3 extends over 17 amino acids. The germline V gene has CDR1 SGHNT and CDR2 YYREEE (reference sequence). Trimming at V came to 1 base and at J to 5 bases, leaving 12 bases not matched to a gene. CDR3 protein: CASSLLRTSGGAHEQYF. In DNA form, the CDR3 reads TGTGCCAGCAGCTTGCTCAGGACTAGCGGAGGGGCCCACGAGCAGTACTTC.

This clonotype showed up many times. The chain employs TRBV20-1 and TRBJ1-2, with D perhaps matching TRBD1 (6 bases). The CDR3 has 16 residues. The ends were cut back, 4 bases at V and 1 base at J, with 19 bases in the middle. Germline assignment: CDR1 DFQATT and CDR2 SNEGSKA (reference sequence). Here the CDR3 reads CSAIGVTGQLNYGYTF. CDR3 bases: TGCAGTGCTATAGGCGTAACAGGACAGCTTAACTATGGCTACACCTTC.

For the CDR3, the DNA is TGTGCCAGCAGTTTCATGTCCTCCTCTGGCTACACCTTC. It is translated as CASSFMSSSGYTF. The V gene is TRBV12-3 or TRBV12-4, the J gene TRBJ1-2; D remains ambiguous. CDR3 length equals 13 residues. The germline V and J ends were trimmed by 3 bases and 7 bases, with 12 bases remaining between them.